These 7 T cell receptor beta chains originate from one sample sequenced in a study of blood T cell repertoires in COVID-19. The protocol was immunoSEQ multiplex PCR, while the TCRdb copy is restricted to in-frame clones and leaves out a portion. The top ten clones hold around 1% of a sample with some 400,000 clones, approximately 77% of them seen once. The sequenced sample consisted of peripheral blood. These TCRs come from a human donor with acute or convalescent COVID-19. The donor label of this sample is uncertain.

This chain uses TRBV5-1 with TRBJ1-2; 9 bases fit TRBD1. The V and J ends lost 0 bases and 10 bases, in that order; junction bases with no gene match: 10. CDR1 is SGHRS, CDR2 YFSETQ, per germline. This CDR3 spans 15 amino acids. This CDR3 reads CASSLGDRDQWYYTF. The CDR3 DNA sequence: TGCGCCAGCAGCTTGGGGGACAGGGATCAATGGTACTACACCTTC. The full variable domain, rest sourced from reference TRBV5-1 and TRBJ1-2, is KAGVTQTPRYLIKTRGQQVTLSCSPISGHRSVSWYQQTPGQGLQFLFEYFSETQRNKGNFPGRFSGRQFSNSRSEMNVSTLELGDSALYLCASSLGDRDQWYYTFGSGTRLTVV.

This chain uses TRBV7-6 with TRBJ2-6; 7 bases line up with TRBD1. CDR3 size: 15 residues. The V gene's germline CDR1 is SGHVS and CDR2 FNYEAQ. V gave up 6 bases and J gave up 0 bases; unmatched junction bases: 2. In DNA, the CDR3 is TGTGCCAGCAGTCCAGGGGGCTCTGGGGCCAACGTCCTGACTTTC. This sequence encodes CASSPGGSGANVLTF.

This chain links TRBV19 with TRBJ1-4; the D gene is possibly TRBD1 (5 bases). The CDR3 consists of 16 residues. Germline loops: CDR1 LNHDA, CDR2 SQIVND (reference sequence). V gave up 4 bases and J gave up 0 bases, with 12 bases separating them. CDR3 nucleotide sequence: TGTGCCAGTAGTAACGTTCGGGGGTCAACTAATGAAAAACTGTTTTTT. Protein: CASSNVRGSTNEKLFF.

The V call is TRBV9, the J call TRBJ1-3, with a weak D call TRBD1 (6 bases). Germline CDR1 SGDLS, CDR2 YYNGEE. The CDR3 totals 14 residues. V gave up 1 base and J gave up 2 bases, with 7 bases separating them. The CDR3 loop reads CASSVRQAGNTIYF. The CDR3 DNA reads TGTGCCAGCAGCGTAAGACAGGCTGGAAACACCATATATTTT.

The DNA for the CDR3 is TGTGCCAGCACCCGGGACAGGGACAATCAGCCCCAGCATTTT. Encoded protein: CASTRDRDNQPQHF. This chain joins TRBV6-5 and TRBJ1-5, with 9 bases identical to TRBD1. In germline, CDR1 is MNHEY, CDR2 SVGAGI. The CDR3 spans 14 residues. With V trimmed by 7 bases and J by 3 bases, 4 bases remained unmatched.

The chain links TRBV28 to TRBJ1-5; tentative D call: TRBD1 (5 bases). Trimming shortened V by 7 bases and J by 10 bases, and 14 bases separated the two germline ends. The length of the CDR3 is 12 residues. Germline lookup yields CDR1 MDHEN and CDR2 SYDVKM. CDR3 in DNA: TGTGCCAGCAAGACCACAGGTAGTCCCCAGCATTTT. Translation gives CASKTTGSPQHF.

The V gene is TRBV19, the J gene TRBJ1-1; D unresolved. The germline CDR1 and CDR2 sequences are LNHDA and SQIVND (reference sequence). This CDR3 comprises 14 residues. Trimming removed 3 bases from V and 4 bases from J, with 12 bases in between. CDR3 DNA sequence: TGTGCCAGTAGTATTATTGTTGGAGGCACTGAAGCTTTCTTT. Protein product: CASSIIVGGTEAFF.